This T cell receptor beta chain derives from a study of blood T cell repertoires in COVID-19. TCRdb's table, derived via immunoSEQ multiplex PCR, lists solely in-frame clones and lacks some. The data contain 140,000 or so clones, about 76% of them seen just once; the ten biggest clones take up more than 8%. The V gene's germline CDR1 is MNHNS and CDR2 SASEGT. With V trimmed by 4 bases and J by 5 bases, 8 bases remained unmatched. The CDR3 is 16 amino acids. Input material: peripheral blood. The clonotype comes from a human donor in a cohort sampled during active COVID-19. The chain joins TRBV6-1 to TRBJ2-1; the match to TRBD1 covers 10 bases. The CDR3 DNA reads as TGTGCCAGCAGTGCGAAAAGGACAGGGGGACACAATGAGCAGTTCTTC. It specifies CASSAKRTGGHNEQFF.